A selection of T cell receptor beta chains follows, all from one sample in a study of blood T cell repertoires in COVID-19. Assay used: immunoSEQ multiplex PCR; TCRdb lists only in-frame clones, some missing. This table holds 60,000 to 65,000 clones, roughly 74% found once. Source material: peripheral blood. The receptors stem from a woman over 75 with acute or convalescent COVID-19. The CDR3 runs from the conserved cysteine through the conserved F or W. D genes are given only for firm matches. Not all rows give a size; the values are once, few, many and, for expanded clones, a class.

TRBJ1-1 | . | TRBV30 | TRBD1 | TGTGCCTGGATTTCCATGGACAGGGTGAACACTGAAGCTTTCTTT | CAWISMDRVNTEAFF
TRBJ1-5 | . | TRBV7-8 | . | TGTGCCAGCAGCGGGGACTTTCCATACCAGCCCCAGCATTTT | CASSGDFPYQPQHF
TRBJ1-4 | few | TRBV2 | TRBD1 | TGTGCCAGCGGTACAGGGGTGGAGGAAAAACTGTTTTTT | CASGTGVEEKLFF
TRBJ1-2 | . | TRBV4-1 | . | TGCGCCAGCAGCCAAGATTGGACAGCAACCCACTATGGCTACACCTTC | CASSQDWTATHYGYTF
TRBJ2-2 | . | TRBV4-1 | TRBD1 | TGCGCCAGCAGCCAAGCCGGGACAGGAGAACACCGGGGCCGCACCGGGGAGCTGTTTTTT | CASSQAGTGEHRGRTGELFF
TRBJ2-7 | few | TRBV5-4 | . | TGTGCCAGCAGCCGTAAGACAGCTACCTACGAGCAGTACTTC | CASSRKTATYEQYF
TRBJ2-7 | few | TRBV27 | TRBD2 | TGTGCCAGCAGTCCCTCTACTCCAGCGGGAGTGGCCTACGAGCAGTACTTC | CASSPSTPAGVAYEQYF
TRBJ2-3 | few | TRBV27 | TRBD2 | TGTGCCAGCAGTTTAATAGTAGCGGGAGGCACAGATACGCAGTATTTT | CASSLIVAGGTDTQYF
TRBJ1-6 | . | TRBV5-1 | . | TGCGCCAGCAGCTTGGGGGGCAGGGCGGATAATTCACCCCTCCACTTT | CASSLGGRADNSPLHF
TRBJ2-1 | . | TRBV2 | TRBD2 | TGTGCCAGCAGTGAAGTGACTAGCGGGGATGAGCAGTTCTTC | CASSEVTSGDEQFF
TRBJ1-2 | . | TRBV4-3 | TRBD1 | TGCGCCAGCAGCCCTAAAGGACAGGGTGGTCTTGGCTACACCTTC | CASSPKGQGGLGYTF
TRBJ2-1 | . | TRBV3-1/TRBV3-2 | . | TGTGCCAGCAGCACACAAGCCCGGGATGACCAGTTCTTC | CASSTQARDDQFF
TRBJ1-6 | . | TRBV19 | . | TGTGCCAGTAGTACCCAGGGAAATTCACCCCTCCACTTT | CASSTQGNSPLHF
TRBJ2-1 | . | TRBV25-1 | . | TGTGCCAGCAGTGAACCCCTGGGGAGCAATGAGCAGTTCTTC | CASSEPLGSNEQFF
TRBJ2-7 | . | TRBV15 | . | TGTGCCACCAGCAGAGGCTCAGGTAAAGGAGGTGGAGACGAGCAGTACTTC | CATSRGSGKGGGDEQYF
TRBJ1-5 | . | TRBV7-4 | TRBD1 | TGTGCCAGCAGAAAAGGACAGGGCTCTAATCAGCCCCAGCATTTT | CASRKGQGSNQPQHF
TRBJ1-2 | . | TRBV28 | . | TGTGCCAGCCTTGGCACAGCCTATGGCTACACCTTC | CASLGTAYGYTF
TRBJ2-3 | few | TRBV9 | . | TGTGCCAGCAGCCCCTCAGGAGATACGCAGTATTTT | CASSPSGDTQYF
TRBJ2-5 | . | TRBV27 | TRBD2 | TGTGCCAGCAGACTACTAGCGGGAGGGCTTGAGACCCAGTACTTC | CASRLLAGGLETQYF
TRBJ2-7 | . | TRBV29-1 | . | TGCAGCGTTGAAATATCCTACGAGCAGTACTTC | CSVEISYEQYF
TRBJ1-6 | . | TRBV28 | TRBD1 | TGTGCCAGCAGTTTATTAAAGGCAGGGACAGGGGGTAATTCACCCCTCCACTTT | CASSLLKAGTGGNSPLHF
TRBJ2-7 | few | TRBV7-9 | TRBD1 | TGTGCCAGCAGCGTAGGGACAGGACGAACCTACGAGCAGTACTTC | CASSVGTGRTYEQYF
TRBJ2-1 | few | TRBV10-3 | . | TGTGCCATCAAGGAGGATAGCTCCTACAATGAGCAGTTCTTC | CAIKEDSSYNEQFF
TRBJ2-7 | . | TRBV29-1 | . | TGCAGCGGTTGGAGCTCCTCCCCCTACGAGCAGTACTTC | CSGWSSSPYEQYF
TRBJ1-2 | . | TRBV2 | TRBD1 | TGTGCCAGCAGTGTGGGACAGGGAGTTTATGGCTACACCTTC | CASSVGQGVYGYTF
TRBJ2-1 | . | TRBV7-2 | TRBD2 | TGTGCCAGCAGCTTGGGCGGGAGGGATGAGCAGTTCTTC | CASSLGGRDEQFF
TRBJ2-3 | . | TRBV29-1 | . | TGCAGCGTTGGTCGGGGGTCTCAGAGCGATACGCAGTATTTT | CSVGRGSQSDTQYF
TRBJ1-3 | many | TRBV11-3 | . | TGTGCCAGCAGCTTAAGGAGGAGCTACTCTGGAAACACCATATATTTT | CASSLRRSYSGNTIYF
TRBJ1-1 | . | TRBV6-6 | . | TGTGCCAGCATTACGACAGATGAAGCTTTCTTT | CASITTDEAFF
TRBJ1-5 | . | TRBV3-1/TRBV3-2 | TRBD1 | TGTGCCAGCAGCCAAGGGACAGGATATAGCAATCAGCCCCAGCATTTT | CASSQGTGYSNQPQHF
TRBJ2-1 | . | TRBV6-6 | . | TGTGCCAGCAGTTCCCCGACAGGAGCGAATGAGCAGTTCTTC | CASSSPTGANEQFF
TRBJ2-2 | . | TRBV24-1 | TRBD1 | TGTGCCACCAGTGAGACCGGGACAGTAGCCCTCACCGGGGAGCTGTTTTTT | CATSETGTVALTGELFF
TRBJ1-5 | . | TRBV5-1 | TRBD1 | TGCGCCAGCAGCCCGGGGACAGGGCAATATCAGCCCCAGCATTTT | CASSPGTGQYQPQHF
TRBJ1-6 | few | TRBV7-3 | . | TGTGCCAGCAGCTTAAGCGGGGGGGGTAATTCACCCCTCCACTTT | CASSLSGGGNSPLHF
TRBJ1-2 | . | TRBV6-5 | TRBD1 | TGTGCCAGCAGTCAGGGACAGGGAATTGGCTACACCTTC | CASSQGQGIGYTF
TRBJ1-5 | . | TRBV10-3 | . | TGTGCCGCGCAGACAGGTGGCAATCAGCCCCAGCATTTT | CAAQTGGNQPQHF
TRBJ2-5 | . | TRBV4-2 | TRBD1 | TGTGCCAGCAGCTTGCCGGGACAGGGGGCCGAGACCCAGTACTTC | CASSLPGQGAETQYF
TRBJ2-4 | . | TRBV6-2/TRBV6-3 | TRBD1 | TGTGCCAGCAGCAAGAGGGGGACAGGCCTAAACATTCAGTACTTC | CASSKRGTGLNIQYF
TRBJ2-3 | . | TRBV11-2 | TRBD2 | TGTGCCAGCAGCCCAAGACTAGCGGGGAACCCCACAGATACGCAGTATTTT | CASSPRLAGNPTDTQYF
TRBJ2-5 | . | TRBV30 | . | TGTGCCTGGAGTTTTGCGGGACAGACCCAGTACTTC | CAWSFAGQTQYF